The 21 T cell receptor beta chains presented below share a single source sample, sequenced in a study of T cell changes during pregnancy in multiple sclerosis. The table came from immunoSEQ multiplex PCR; TCRdb's copy has only in-frame clones and leaves some out. The sample has 39,000 or so clones, 85% to 95% seen once; the top ten hold more than 0.3%. The starting material was CD4+ T cells from peripheral blood mononuclear cells, obtained after pregnancy. The receptors derive from a female donor in good health, enrolled as a control in a pregnancy study.

The rearrangement joins TRBV10-3 to TRBJ2-3; 14 nucleotides line up with TRBD2. CDR1 and CDR2 (germline): ENHRY, SYGVKD. After removal of 4 bases from V and 2 bases from J, the junction contained 8 bases not matched to a gene. There are 18 residues in the CDR3. The CDR3 DNA follows: TGTGCCATCAGTGCCTCCGGGACTAGCGGGAGTCTCACAGATACGCAGTATTTT. As protein: CAISASGTSGSLTDTQYF.

The gene calls are TRBV7-6 and TRBJ2-3; 12 nucleotides match TRBD1. V gave up 4 bases and J gave up 5 bases; unmatched junction bases: 10. CDR3 length equals 17 residues. CDR1 and CDR2 (germline): SGHVS, FNYEAQ. Here the CDR3 reads CASSSTGTGGRGDTQYF. The CDR3 bases are TGTGCCAGCAGCTCGACCGGGACAGGGGGCCGTGGAGATACGCAGTATTTT.

The chain links TRBV20-1 to TRBJ1-1; D unclear. The germline V gene has CDR1 DFQATT and CDR2 SNEGSKA (reference sequence). Deletions cut 7 bases from V and 8 bases from J, with 11 bases between. The CDR3 is made up of 10 amino acids. CDR3 in amino acids: CSGPPREAFF. The DNA of the CDR3 is TGCAGTGGGCCCCCCAGGGAAGCTTTCTTT.

The rearrangement links TRBV29-1 to TRBJ1-1; no firm D call. Per the germline V gene, CDR1 is SQVTM and CDR2 is ANQGSEA. The CDR3 has 14 amino acids. V lost 6 bases and J lost 0, with 14 bases in between. This chain's CDR3 is CSVQPGGVNTEAFF. The CDR3 region has the DNA TGCAGCGTCCAACCTGGAGGAGTGAACACTGAAGCTTTCTTT.

The V and J genes are TRBV27 and TRBJ1-2; TRBD1 might be the D (5 bases). CDR3 size: 15 residues. CDR1 is MNHEY, CDR2 SMNVEV, per germline (reference sequence). The V and J ends lost 5 bases and 2 bases respectively, with 15 bases between them. CDR3 in amino acids: CASSRAGGWNYGYTF. The CDR3 DNA sequence: TGTGCCAGCAGTAGGGCGGGGGGATGGAACTATGGCTACACCTTC.

The genes are TRBV10-3 and TRBJ2-6; TRBD1 aligns across 7 bases. The junction had 15 bases not matched to a gene; V was cut back by 4 bases and J by 0 bases. Germline CDR1 ENHRY, CDR2 SYGVKD. The CDR3 extends over 20 amino acids. The CDR3 DNA is TGTGCCATCAGTGTAATGTTTAGTGGGACAGCACCCTCTGGGGCCAACGTCCTGACTTTC. This gives the protein CAISVMFSGTAPSGANVLTF.

The chain recombines TRBV6-5 with TRBJ1-2; D is unclear. The V and J ends lost 2 bases and 5 bases respectively, with 18 bases between them. The CDR3 covers 16 residues. CDR1 MNHEY and CDR2 SVGAGI come from the germline V gene. The CDR3 region is CASSYVRPPLTYGYTF. The CDR3 DNA reads as TGTGCCAGCAGTTACGTTCGACCTCCGTTGACATATGGCTACACCTTC.

The CDR3 is CAWSVSGAQPQHF. Here the CDR3 DNA reads TGTGCCTGGAGTGTTTCAGGGGCTCAGCCCCAGCATTTT. The chain uses TRBV30 and TRBJ1-5, with D possibly being TRBD1 (6 bases). Per germline, CDR1 GTSNPN and CDR2 SVGIG (reference sequence). V lost 0 bases and J lost 6, with 9 bases in between. The length of the CDR3 is 13 residues.

The CDR3 sequence: CASSPSTLAGGSDTQYF. The CDR3 DNA follows: TGTGCCAGCAGCCCTTCCACACTAGCGGGAGGTTCAGATACGCAGTATTTT. This chain links TRBV4-2 with TRBJ2-3; 12 nucleotides align to TRBD2. Trimming removed 4 bases from V and 4 bases from J; junction bases left unmatched: 9. Germline assignment: CDR1 LGHNA and CDR2 YNFKEQ. The CDR3 has 17 amino acids.

The chain combines TRBV5-8 with TRBJ1-2; 9 bases align to TRBD1. The CDR3 sequence is 17 residues long. Germline V gives CDR1 SGHTS, CDR2 YDEGEE. J gave up 4 bases and V 2 bases, and 12 bases lay outside the gene matches. The CDR3 nucleotides are TGTGCCAGCAGCTTCGATACGGATTACAGGGGGCTCTATGGCTACACCTTC. It translates to CASSFDTDYRGLYGYTF.

This clone came up once. DNA for the CDR3: TGTGCCAGCAGCGAGACACCTTACGAGCAGTACTTC. Translation: CASSETPYEQYF. This chain joins TRBV7-8 and TRBJ2-7, with D uncertain. Between the trimmed V and J ends, which lost 5 bases and 4 bases, there was a span of 9 bases. The CDR3 consists of 12 residues. Germline V gene sequence: CDR1 SGHVS, CDR2 FQNEAQ. Variable domain in full (rest from reference TRBV7-8 and TRBJ2-7): GAGVSQSPRYKVAKRGQDVALRCDPISGHVSLFWYQQALGQGPEFLTYFQNEAQLDKSGLPSDRFFAERPEGSVSTLKIQRTQQEDSAVYLCASSETPYEQYFGPGTRLTVT.

V is TRBV5-6 and J is TRBJ2-7; the match to TRBD1 covers 7 bases. Trimming removed 4 bases from V and 2 bases from J; junction bases left unmatched: 9. The CDR3 covers 15 residues. Germline V gene data show CDR1 as SGHDT and CDR2 as YYEEEE. CDR3 residues: CASSREGTATYEQYF. In nucleotides, the CDR3 is TGTGCCAGCAGCCGGGAAGGGACAGCAACCTACGAGCAGTACTTC.

This chain uses TRBV19 with TRBJ2-7, with D tentatively TRBD2 (6 bases). Germline values: CDR1 LNHDA, CDR2 SQIVND (reference sequence). The CDR3 runs to 14 residues. Trimming cost V 2 bases and J 2 bases, with 10 bases left between them. This chain's CDR3 is CASSISSGPYEQYF. Written as DNA, the CDR3 is TGTGCCAGTAGTATATCCAGCGGGCCCTACGAGCAGTACTTC.

The chain has TRBV27 and TRBJ2-3; TRBD2 matches 10 bases. V shed 3 bases and J 4 bases; nucleotides not matched to a gene: 4. The germline gives CDR1 MNHEY, CDR2 SMNVEV (reference sequence). The CDR3 has 15 amino acids. The CDR3 sequence is CASSFSGGVPDTQYF. The CDR3 region has the DNA TGTGCCAGCAGTTTCAGCGGGGGGGTCCCAGATACGCAGTATTTT.

A single count supports this clone. The genes are TRBV4-2 and TRBJ1-3; D not resolved. The V and J ends lost 0 bases and 4 bases respectively, with 4 bases between them. The germline V gene encodes CDR1 LGHNA and CDR2 YNFKEQ. The CDR3 contains 13 residues. CDR3 region: CASSQERGNTIYF. CDR3 coding DNA: TGTGCCAGCAGCCAAGAGAGAGGAAACACCATATATTTT.

The chain uses TRBV11-3 and TRBJ2-3, with D possibly matching TRBD1 (5 bases). The V end lost 1 base, the J end lost 0 bases, and 11 bases lay between the germline ends. This CDR3 contains 16 residues. CDR1 SGHNT and CDR2 YENEEA come from the germline V gene. The CDR3 nucleotides are TGTGCCAGCAGCTTAGTTGTAGGGGTCAGCACAGATACGCAGTATTTT. It specifies CASSLVVGVSTDTQYF.

V is TRBV9 and J is TRBJ2-1; possible D gene TRBD1, 6 bases. CDR1 is SGDLS, CDR2 YYNGEE, per germline. This CDR3 spans 14 amino acids. Trimming removed 4 bases from V and 5 bases from J, with 13 bases in between. DNA of the CDR3: TGTGCCAGCAGCTCCCGACAGGTAGACAATGAGCAGTTCTTC. It yields the protein CASSSRQVDNEQFF.

The V gene is TRBV10-3, the J gene TRBJ2-1, with D maybe TRBD2 (5 bases). This CDR3 is 16 amino acids long. Germline CDR1 ENHRY, CDR2 SYGVKD. V lost 3 bases and J lost 0, with 12 bases in between. CDR3 in amino acids: CAISDTVTSSYNEQFF. CDR3 coding DNA: TGTGCCATCAGTGACACGGTCACTAGCTCCTACAATGAGCAGTTCTTC.

The chain has TRBV2 and TRBJ2-3; 9 nucleotides line up with TRBD1. This CDR3 spans 14 amino acids. V shed 5 bases and J 1 base; nucleotides not matched to a gene: 1. Germline CDR1 and CDR2: SNHLY and FYNNEI. CDR3 coding DNA: TGTGCCAGCAGTAACAGGGGGCGCACAGATACGCAGTATTTT. Translating gives CASSNRGRTDTQYF.

The rearrangement joins TRBV6-6 to TRBJ2-3; 9 bases match TRBD2. CDR1 and CDR2 from the germline V gene are MNHNY and SVGAGI (reference sequence). CDR3 size: 15 residues. V shed 7 bases and J 4 bases; nucleotides not matched to a gene: 9. The CDR3 nucleotides are TGTGCCAGCACAATTAGCGGGAGAAGGGCAGATACGCAGTATTTT. Translated, it gives CASTISGRRADTQYF.

This clone was detected a few times. The CDR3: CASSLVRLSGANVLTF. The CDR3 bases are TGTGCCAGCAGTTTAGTCAGGCTAAGTGGGGCCAACGTCCTGACTTTC. The chain links TRBV27 to TRBJ2-6; D is unclear. Deletions cut 2 bases from V and 3 bases from J, with 11 bases between. This CDR3 has 16 residues. CDR1 is MNHEY, CDR2 SMNVEV, per germline (reference sequence). The entire variable domain, with the rest obtained from reference TRBV27 and TRBJ2-6, is as follows: EAQVTQNPRYLITVTGKKLTVTCSQNMNHEYMSWYRQDPGLGLRQIYYSMNVEVTDKGDVPEGYKVSRKEKRNFPLILESPSPNQTSLYFCASSLVRLSGANVLTFGAGSRLTVL.